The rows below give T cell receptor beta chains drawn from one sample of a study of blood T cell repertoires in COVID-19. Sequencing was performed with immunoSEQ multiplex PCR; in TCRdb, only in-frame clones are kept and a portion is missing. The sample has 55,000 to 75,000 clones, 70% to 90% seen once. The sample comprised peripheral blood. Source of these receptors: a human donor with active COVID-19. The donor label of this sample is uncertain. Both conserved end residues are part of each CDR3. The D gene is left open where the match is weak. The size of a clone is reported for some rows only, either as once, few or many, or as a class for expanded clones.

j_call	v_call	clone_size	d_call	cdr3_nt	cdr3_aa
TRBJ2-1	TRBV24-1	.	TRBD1	TGTGCCACCAGTGAAAGGGAAGGACAGGGTGGGAATGAGCAGTTCTTC	CATSEREGQGGNEQFF
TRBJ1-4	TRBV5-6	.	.	TGTGCCAGCAGCTTGGATCCAAGAGCGACTAATGAAAAACTGTTTTTT	CASSLDPRATNEKLFF
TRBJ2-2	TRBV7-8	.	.	TGTGCCAGCAGCCTAGGCGGTAGTAATAGAGTCGGGGAGCTGTTTTTT	CASSLGGSNRVGELFF
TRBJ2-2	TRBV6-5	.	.	TGTGCCAGCAGTTACGTGGAGATGAACACCGGGGAGCTGTTTTTT	CASSYVEMNTGELFF
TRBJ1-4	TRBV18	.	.	TGTGCCAGCTCACCACTATCAGGGCGCGAAAAACTGTTTTTT	CASSPLSGREKLFF
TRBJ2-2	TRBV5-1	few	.	TGCGCCAGCAGCTTCGGAGGGGGCCTCACCGGGGAGCTGTTTTTT	CASSFGGGLTGELFF
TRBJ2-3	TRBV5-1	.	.	TGCGCCAGCAGCTCTCAGACTCCAGATACGCAGTATTTT	CASSSQTPDTQYF
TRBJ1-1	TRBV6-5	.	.	TGTGCCAGCAGTAGACAGTTGAACACTGAAGCTTTCTTT	CASSRQLNTEAFF
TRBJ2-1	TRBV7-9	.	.	TGTGCCAGCAGCTTACAGGTTCTGAGGTTCTTC	CASSLQVLRFF
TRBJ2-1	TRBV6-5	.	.	TGTGCCAGCAGCGGGACTTCCCCGTACAATGAGCAGTTCTTC	CASSGTSPYNEQFF
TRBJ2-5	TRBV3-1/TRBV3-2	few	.	TGTGCCAGCAGCCAATTTCAGGGGCCCCAAGAGACCCAGTACTTC	CASSQFQGPQETQYF
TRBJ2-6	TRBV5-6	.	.	TGTGCCAGCAACTTCCCTCAGGGATTCTCCTCTGGGGCCAACGTCCTGACTTTC	CASNFPQGFSSGANVLTF
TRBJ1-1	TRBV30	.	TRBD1	TGTGCCTGGAGTTTAGGGACAGGGAACACTGAAGCTTTCTTT	CAWSLGTGNTEAFF
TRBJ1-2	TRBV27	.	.	TGTGCCAGCAGTTTAGATCGGGGAACCGGCTACACCTTC	CASSLDRGTGYTF
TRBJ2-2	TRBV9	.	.	TGTGCCAGCAGCGCGAGCCGGGGGGAGCTGTTTTTT	CASSASRGELFF
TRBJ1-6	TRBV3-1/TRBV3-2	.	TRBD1	TGTGCCAGCAGCCAAGGGGGGGGACAGGGTAATTCACCCCTCCACTTT	CASSQGGGQGNSPLHF
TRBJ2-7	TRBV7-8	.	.	TGTGCCAGCAGCGAGGGGGGGAAGGGATCCTACGAGCAGTACTTC	CASSEGGKGSYEQYF
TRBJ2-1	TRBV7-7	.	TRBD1	TGTGCTAGCAGCCCATGGACAGGGCACAATGAGCAGTTCTTC	CASSPWTGHNEQFF
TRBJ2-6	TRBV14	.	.	TGTGCCAGCAGCCGGGCACTCGGATCGAACTCTGGGGCCAACGTCCTGACTTTC	CASSRALGSNSGANVLTF
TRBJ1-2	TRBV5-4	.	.	TGTGCCAGCAGCCGTTCGAGGGGGTATGGCTACACCTTC	CASSRSRGYGYTF
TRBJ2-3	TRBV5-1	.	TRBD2	TGCGCCAGCAGCCCTCTGGGACTAGCGGGGGGTCAAAAGGCAGATACGCAGTATTTT	CASSPLGLAGGQKADTQYF
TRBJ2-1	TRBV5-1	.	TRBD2	TGCGCCAGCAGCTTGGAAGCGGGAGGGTTCTTCAATGAGCAGTTCTTC	CASSLEAGGFFNEQFF
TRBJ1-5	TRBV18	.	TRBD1	TGTGCCAGCTCACAAGGGGGACAGGTTAATCAGCCCCAGCATTTT	CASSQGGQVNQPQHF
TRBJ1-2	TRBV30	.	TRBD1	TGTGCCTGGAGTCGACAGGGGGGGACTGGCTACACCTTC	CAWSRQGGTGYTF
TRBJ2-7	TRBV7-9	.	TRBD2	TGTGCCAGCAGCAAGGGACTAGAAAGGGCCTACGAGCAGTACTTC	CASSKGLERAYEQYF
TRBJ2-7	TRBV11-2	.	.	TGTGCCAGCAGCTTCAGCGACTCCTACGAGCAGTACTTC	CASSFSDSYEQYF
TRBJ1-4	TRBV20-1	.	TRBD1	TGCAGTGCTAGTCCGATGACAGGGGCGGGTGAAAAACTGTTTTTT	CSASPMTGAGEKLFF
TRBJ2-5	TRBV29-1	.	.	TGCAGCGTTGATAGGCGGAGCGTCGACGAGACCCAGTACTTC	CSVDRRSVDETQYF
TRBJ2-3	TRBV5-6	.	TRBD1	TGTGCCAGCAGCTTGAGGGGGCACGGTCGCACAGATACGCAGTATTTT	CASSLRGHGRTDTQYF
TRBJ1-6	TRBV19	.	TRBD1	TGTGCCAGGTTCCCGGGACAGGGGTCCGCACTTAATTCACCCCTCCACTTT	CARFPGQGSALNSPLHF
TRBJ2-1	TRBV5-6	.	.	TGTGCCAGCAGCTCGCAATACAACTCCTACAATGAGCAGTTCTTC	CASSSQYNSYNEQFF
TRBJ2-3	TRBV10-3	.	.	TGTGCCACCGGACTGGGGGCCCTTAGCACAGATACGCAGTATTTT	CATGLGALSTDTQYF